These 26 T cell receptor beta chains originate from one sample sequenced in a study of identifying expanded T cells in peripheral blood. TCRdb's copy holds only in-frame clones and misses some; the assay was immunoSEQ multiplex PCR. This repertoire shows around 85,000 clones, about 88% found once; its top ten account for around 20%. The sequencing sample was made of blood. These TCRs come from a person aged 18-70 years in good health.

This rearrangement joins TRBV10-3 to TRBJ1-1, with TRBD1 matching 7 bases. The CDR3 is 17 amino acids. CDR1 ENHRY and CDR2 SYGVKD come from the germline V gene. V was clipped by 6 bases and J by 2 bases; unmatched bases: 15. The DNA for the CDR3 is TGTGCCATCAGGCCGGGGATGGGGGACAGCGAAAACACTGAAGCTTTCTTT. This gives the protein CAIRPGMGDSENTEAFF.

The CDR3 loop reads CASSPRDSTTGELFF. CDR3 nucleotides: TGTGCCAGCTCACCCCGGGACTCTACCACCGGGGAGCTGTTTTTT. V is TRBV18 and J is TRBJ2-2; possible D gene TRBD2, 6 bases. This CDR3 contains 15 residues. Trimming shortened V by 3 bases and J by 4 bases, and 12 bases separated the two germline ends. Germline values: CDR1 KGHSH, CDR2 LQKENI. Supplemented by reference TRBV18 and TRBJ2-2, the full variable domain reads NAGVMQNPRHLVRRRGQEARLRCSPMKGHSHVYWYRQLPEEGLKFMVYLQKENIIDESGMPKERFSAEFPKEGPSILRIQQVVRGDSAAYFCASSPRDSTTGELFFGEGSRLTVL.

About this clone: One junction end does not reproduce the germline sequence, and a read error may be involved. CDR3 DNA sequence: TGCGCCAGTAGTGGGGCCGCCAATGGGGAGCTGTTTTTT. Amino acids: CASSGAANGELFF. The chain employs TRBV10-1 and TRBJ2-2; tentative D call: TRBD1 (5 bases). CDR3 length: 13 residues. Germline loops: CDR1 WNHNN, CDR2 SYGVQD (reference sequence).

The chain carries TRBV6-5 and TRBJ1-2; D gene unclear. From germline, CDR1 is MNHEY and CDR2 SVGAGI. The CDR3 consists of 14 residues. V lost 0 bases, J lost 7 bases, and 12 bases lay in between. The CDR3 loop reads CASSYSRRIRGYTF. The CDR3 bases are TGTGCCAGCAGTTACTCCCGCCGGATCCGTGGCTACACCTTC.

The rearrangement joins TRBV28 to TRBJ1-5; D may be TRBD1 (6 bases). The germline V and J ends were trimmed by 2 bases and 1 base, with 9 bases remaining between them. Germline CDR1 and CDR2: MDHEN and SYDVKM. This CDR3 comprises 15 residues. The CDR3 here is CASSLQTGSNQPQHF. In nucleotides, the CDR3 is TGTGCCAGCAGTTTACAAACAGGGAGCAATCAGCCCCAGCATTTT.

The chain employs TRBV5-6 and TRBJ1-1; a weak D match, TRBD1 (5 bases). Germline V lookup: CDR1 SGHDT, CDR2 YYEEEE. The CDR3 totals 11 residues. Trimming removed 4 bases at V and 8 bases at J, with 9 bases between. The CDR3 sequence is CASSTWTEAFF. Here the CDR3 DNA reads TGTGCCAGCAGCACCTGGACAGAAGCTTTCTTT.

This chain links TRBV2 with TRBJ1-4; a possible D gene is TRBD1 (5 bases). V shed 5 bases and J shed 13 bases, with 17 bases lying between them. Germline CDR1 SNHLY, CDR2 FYNNEI. This CDR3 contains 13 residues. The CDR3 sequence: CASSLGAQTGLFF. CDR3 in DNA: TGTGCCAGCAGTCTAGGGGCCCAGACCGGACTGTTTTTT.

CDR3 coding DNA: TGTGCCAGCATCGATGAAGGATCCTACGAGCAGTACTTC. This gives the protein CASIDEGSYEQYF. The V and J genes are TRBV2 and TRBJ2-7; the D is unclear. V lost 7 bases, J lost 1 base, and 11 bases lay in between. Germline CDR1 SNHLY, CDR2 FYNNEI. This CDR3 has 13 residues.

The rearrangement uses TRBV7-6 and TRBJ2-6, with D perhaps TRBD1 (6 bases). This CDR3 is built from 15 residues. V was pared by 6 bases and J by 4 bases, with 13 bases between. CDR1 SGHVS and CDR2 FNYEAQ come from the germline V gene. CDR3 amino acids: CASSPGQLGANVLTF. As DNA, the CDR3 is TGTGCCAGCAGTCCCGGACAGTTGGGGGCCAACGTCCTGACTTTC.

The chain is built from TRBV4-3 and TRBJ2-1, with 7 bases fitting TRBD1. V shed 4 bases, J shed 6 bases, and the junction held 9 bases outside the gene matches. Germline loops: CDR1 LGHNA, CDR2 YSLEER. The CDR3 loop spans 15 amino acids. The CDR3 loop is CASSLMTGLGNEQFF. CDR3 bases: TGCGCCAGCAGCCTAATGACAGGGTTGGGCAATGAGCAGTTCTTC.

This chain links TRBV29-1 with TRBJ2-7; D remains ambiguous. Germline V lookup: CDR1 SQVTM, CDR2 ANQGSEA. Trimming removed 3 bases at V and 2 bases at J, with 11 bases between. The CDR3 contains 13 residues. CDR3: CSVETPSAYEQYF. CDR3 DNA: TGCAGCGTTGAGACCCCCTCTGCCTACGAGCAGTACTTC.

The chain uses TRBV29-1 and TRBJ1-1; no definite D call. Germline CDR1 SQVTM, CDR2 ANQGSEA. Trimming cost V 0 bases and J 1 base, with 12 bases left between them. The CDR3 totals 15 residues. The CDR3 sequence is CSVEESRAGNTEAFF. The CDR3 region has the DNA TGCAGCGTTGAAGAGTCCAGAGCAGGGAACACTGAAGCTTTCTTT.

V is TRBV4-3 and J is TRBJ1-4; the D gene is possibly TRBD1 (6 bases). Per the germline V gene, CDR1 is LGHNA and CDR2 is YSLEER. V was trimmed by 1 base and J by 6 bases, leaving 12 bases between them. The CDR3 totals 15 residues. CDR3 loop: CASSQAPGVHEKLFF. The CDR3 DNA reads as TGCGCCAGCAGCCAAGCGCCAGGGGTGCATGAAAAACTGTTTTTT.

This chain joins TRBV7-2 and TRBJ2-1, with D possibly matching TRBD2 (7 bases). Trimming took 3 bases from V and 8 from J, leaving 11 bases between them. CDR3 size: 13 residues. Germline lookup yields CDR1 SGHTA and CDR2 FQGNSA. CDR3 sequence reads: CASSFRGADEQFF. The CDR3 nucleotides read TGTGCCAGCAGCTTTCGGGGGGCAGATGAGCAGTTCTTC. Filled out from reference TRBV7-2 and TRBJ2-1, the complete variable domain reads GAGVSQSPSNKVTEKGKDVELRCDPISGHTALYWYRQSLGQGLEFLIYFQGNSAPDKSGLPSDRFSAERTGGSVSTLTIQRTQQEDSAVYLCASSFRGADEQFFGPGTRLTVL.

The V and J genes are TRBV7-2 and TRBJ1-5; unclear D gene. Germline assignment: CDR1 SGHTA and CDR2 FQGNSA. V was shortened by 1 base and J by 5 bases, with 6 bases between the two germline ends. This CDR3 contains 13 residues. The CDR3 protein is CASSLVFDQPQHF. CDR3 nucleotide sequence: TGTGCCAGCAGCTTAGTTTTCGATCAGCCCCAGCATTTT.

The chain combines TRBV5-1 with TRBJ2-7; a possible D gene is TRBD1 (6 bases). Trimming shortened V by 3 bases and J by 4 bases, and 11 bases separated the two germline ends. There are 13 residues in the CDR3. Germline V gene lookup returns CDR1 SGHRS and CDR2 YFSETQ. The CDR3 coding sequence is TGCGCCAGCAGCTGGACCACAGGGTACGAGCAGTACTTC. Translating gives CASSWTTGYEQYF.

The chain has TRBV7-8 and TRBJ2-1, with 9 positions matching TRBD2. The trim removed 4 bases at V and 6 bases at J, leaving 16 bases unmatched. This CDR3 is 18 amino acids long. Germline assignment: CDR1 SGHVS and CDR2 FQNEAQ. CDR3: CASSSFGAGGPYFNEQFF. The CDR3 nucleotides are TGTGCCAGCAGCTCCTTCGGCGCGGGGGGGCCTTACTTCAATGAGCAGTTCTTC. Full variable domain (rest looked up from reference TRBV7-8 and TRBJ2-1): GAGVSQSPRYKVAKRGQDVALRCDPISGHVSLFWYQQALGQGPEFLTYFQNEAQLDKSGLPSDRFFAERPEGSVSTLKIQRTQQEDSAVYLCASSSFGAGGPYFNEQFFGPGTRLTVL.

The chain carries TRBV10-3 and TRBJ1-3, with 8 bases identical to TRBD1. J was trimmed by 4 bases and V by 4 bases; bases with no gene match: 6. Per germline, CDR1 ENHRY and CDR2 SYGVKD. This CDR3 region has 15 residues. Here the CDR3 reads CAISGDRTGGNTIYF. In DNA form, the CDR3 reads TGTGCCATCAGTGGAGACCGGACAGGGGGAAACACCATATATTTT.

This clone was counted between two and nine times. The chain couples TRBV11-1 to TRBJ1-2, with D possibly matching TRBD1 (6 bases). Per germline, CDR1 SGHAT and CDR2 FQDESV (reference sequence). CDR3 length: 14 residues. V lost 0 bases to trimming and J lost 8 bases, with 13 bases between them. The CDR3 DNA follows: TGTGCCAGCAGCTTAGCTCCAGGGGCAGGAGGCTACACCTTC. It codes for CASSLAPGAGGYTF.

This chain links TRBV7-2 with TRBJ1-4; D is unclear. CDR1 SGHTA and CDR2 FQGNSA come from the germline V gene. This CDR3 is 13 amino acids long. V gave up 1 base and J gave up 8 bases, with 8 bases separating them. The CDR3 sequence: CASSLGVGEKLFF. The CDR3 bases are TGTGCCAGCAGCTTAGGGGTGGGGGAAAAACTGTTTTTT.

The chain carries TRBV7-9 and TRBJ2-5; D might be TRBD1 (5 bases). The ends were cut back, 1 base at V and 4 bases at J, with 13 bases in the middle. The CDR3 has 15 residues. Germline V gives CDR1 SEHNR, CDR2 FQNEAQ (reference sequence). The CDR3 protein is CASSLGVRVLETQYF. CDR3 DNA sequence: TGTGCCAGCAGCTTAGGAGTCAGGGTCCTAGAGACCCAGTACTTC.

V and J are TRBV2 and TRBJ1-1, with unresolved D. In germline, CDR1 is SNHLY, CDR2 FYNNEI. The ends were cut back, 4 bases at V and 7 bases at J, with 13 bases in the middle. The CDR3 consists of 13 residues. The CDR3 reads CASSGTLTGEAFF. Written as DNA, the CDR3 is TGTGCCAGCAGTGGAACGCTAACGGGTGAAGCTTTCTTT. The variable domain in full, completed from reference TRBV2 and TRBJ1-1, reads EPEVTQTPSHQVTQMGQEVILRCVPISNHLYFYWYRQILGQKVEFLVSFYNNEISEKSEIFDDQFSVERPDGSNFTLKIRSTKLEDSAMYFCASSGTLTGEAFFGQGTRLTVV.

The chain carries TRBV7-2 and TRBJ2-7; 7 bases are a match to TRBD1. CDR3 length equals 15 residues. Germline assignment: CDR1 SGHTA and CDR2 FQGNSA. Unmatched junction bases numbered 7, after V lost 2 bases and J lost 3 bases. CDR3 sequence (DNA): TGTGCCAGCAGCTTATCCGGGACAGCGTTCTACGAGCAGTACTTC. Translating it yields CASSLSGTAFYEQYF.

This rearrangement joins TRBV28 to TRBJ2-7; unclear D gene. Germline-derived CDR1 and CDR2 are MDHEN and SYDVKM. V was cut by 2 bases and J by 0 bases, with 8 bases left in between. The CDR3 length is 14 residues. CDR3 in DNA: TGTGCCAGCAGTTTAAGGTCGAGCTCCTACGAGCAGTACTTC. Its protein product is CASSLRSSSYEQYF.

The chain links TRBV4-3 to TRBJ2-3, with 10 bases lining up with TRBD2. With 0 bases clipped from V and 10 bases from J, the junction kept 10 bases outside the gene matches. Germline-derived CDR1 and CDR2 are LGHNA and YSLEER. The CDR3 has 16 residues. The CDR3 region has the DNA TGCGCCAGCAGCCAAGATCGGGTAGCGGGGGGCCTGGCGCAGTATTTT. Its protein is CASSQDRVAGGLAQYF.

This clone occurred once. The chain recombines TRBV6-5 with TRBJ1-2; the D is unclear. V gave up 5 bases and J gave up 9 bases, with 13 bases separating them. The CDR3 is made up of 12 amino acids. The germline gives CDR1 MNHEY, CDR2 SVGAGI. In nucleotides, the CDR3 is TGTGCCAGCAGTACCCGGACCCTGAGCTACACCTTC. Translation gives CASSTRTLSYTF.